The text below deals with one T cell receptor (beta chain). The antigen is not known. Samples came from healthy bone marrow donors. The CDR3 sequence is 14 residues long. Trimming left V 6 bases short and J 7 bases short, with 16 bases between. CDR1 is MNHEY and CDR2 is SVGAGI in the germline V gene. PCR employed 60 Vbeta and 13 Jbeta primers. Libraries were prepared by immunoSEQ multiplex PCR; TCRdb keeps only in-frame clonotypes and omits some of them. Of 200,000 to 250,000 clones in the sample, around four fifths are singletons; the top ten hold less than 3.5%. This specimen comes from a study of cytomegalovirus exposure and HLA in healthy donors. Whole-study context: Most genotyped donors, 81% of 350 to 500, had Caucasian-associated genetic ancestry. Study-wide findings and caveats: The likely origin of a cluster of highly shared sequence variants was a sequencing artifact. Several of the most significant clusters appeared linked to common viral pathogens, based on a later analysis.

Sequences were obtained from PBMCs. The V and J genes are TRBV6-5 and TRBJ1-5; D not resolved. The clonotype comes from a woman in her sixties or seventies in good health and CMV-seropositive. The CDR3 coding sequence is TGTGCCAGCAGACCGGGCGGGGATGGGCAGCCCCAGCATTTT. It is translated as CASRPGGDGQPQHF.